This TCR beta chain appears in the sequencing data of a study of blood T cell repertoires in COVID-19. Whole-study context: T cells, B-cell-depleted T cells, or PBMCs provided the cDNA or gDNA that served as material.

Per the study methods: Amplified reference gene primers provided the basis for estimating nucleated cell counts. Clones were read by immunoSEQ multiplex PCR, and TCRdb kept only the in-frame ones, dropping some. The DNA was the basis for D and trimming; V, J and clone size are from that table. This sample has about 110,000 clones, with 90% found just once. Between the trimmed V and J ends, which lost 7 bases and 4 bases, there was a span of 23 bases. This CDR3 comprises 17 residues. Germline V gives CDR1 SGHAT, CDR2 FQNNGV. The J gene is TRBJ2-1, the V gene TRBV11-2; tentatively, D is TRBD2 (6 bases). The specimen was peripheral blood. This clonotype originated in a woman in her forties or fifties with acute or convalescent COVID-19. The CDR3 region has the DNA TGTGCCAGCAACCAAGCTTTAGGGTTAGCGGCATACAATGAGCAGTTCTTC. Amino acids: CASNQALGLAAYNEQFF.